This TCR beta chain was obtained from a study of blood T cell repertoires in COVID-19 (dated by TCRdb to about 2020). A note on the overall study: The collaborator samples originated in the United States, Italy and Spain and spanned the acute and convalescent phases of COVID-19. Where HLA class I and class II types were available, the types were taken from metadata supplied by the sample provider, not from assay-based typing. The prospective study material was composed of cDNA or gDNA derived from T cells, B-cell-depleted T cells, or PBMCs. The repertoires were released in a freely available public database intended as a resource for research on the immune response to SARS-CoV-2. Samples were obtained from the ongoing ImmuneRACE study (first 160 participants) and from 950 to 1,500 subjects provided by 6 global collaborators. Sample metadata almost always included a de-identified subject ID, COVID-19 status, age in years and sex. Deeply sampled blood TCRbeta repertoires from subjects exposed to, actively infected with, or recovered from COVID-19 were included in the dataset. Points the paper makes about the study in general: The quantity of clinical and demographic metadata differed by source and by participant and was supplied without curation.

TCRbeta CDR3 regions were amplified from genomic DNA by means of the immunoSEQ Assay, a bias-controlled multiplex PCR. The source study handled its data this way. Nucleated cell counts per sample were estimated from amplification of reference gene primers within the assay. Sequence reads were collapsed and filtered to measure the absolute abundance of every unique TCRbeta CDR3 rearrangement. Productive Simpson clonality was computed per sample as the square root of Simpson's diversity index over productive rearrangements. Entries here come from immuneACCESS through TCRdb and include only in-frame sequences with V and J called. Some clones fail to appear in such tables; in the studies checked, an unresolved V gene covers under half of the shortfall, and the cause of the remainder is unknown. The V and J calls and the clone size are those of that table, but D and trimming were determined from the DNA. This sample comprises 340,000 or so clones, roughly 84% of them detected only once. The ten biggest clones cover 1% of the sample.

For this chain, trimming is 1 base at the V end and 8 bases at the J end, and the number of junction bases without a gene match is 11. From a lookup of the germline V gene, CDR1 and CDR2 are LGHNA and YNFKEQ. Its CDR3 holds 16 amino acids, cysteine through phenylalanine. Just CDR3 DNA is preserved here, 48 bases in frame from base 1. Collaborating institutions collected whole blood in K2EDTA tubes following their own protocols. For TCRbeta analysis, collaborator samples were shipped as frozen whole blood, as isolated PBMCs, or as DNA extracted from either sample type. About this clone itself: This receptor's antigen is unknown. There are no base qualities to consult, and no much larger clone falls within one base.

The sequencing input was peripheral blood. The sequence joins TRBV4-2 to TRBJ1-2; TRBD1 lines up with 9 middle nucleotides. The receptor was isolated from a man aged 45-65 years with active or convalescent COVID-19. The DNA sequence follows: TGTGCCAGCAGCCAAGTCACAGGGGGCGGTGAGTTAGGCTACACCTTC. Its amino acids are CASSQVTGGGELGYTF.